This note documents a single TCR beta chain sequence. Data came from immunoSEQ multiplex PCR; TCRdb stores just in-frame clones and leaves some out. The table includes around 100,000 clones, roughly 84% detected once. This sample is drawn from a study of blood T cell repertoires in COVID-19. Study overall: Material from acute and convalescent COVID-19 was sourced from the United States, Italy and Spain. Sources were T cells, B-cell-depleted T cells, or PBMCs; the material itself was cDNA or gDNA.

The receptor was derived from a human donor in a cohort sampled during active COVID-19. The specimen sequenced was peripheral blood.

CDR3 coding DNA: TGTGCCATCAGTGGACTAGCGGGGGGGAATGAGCAGTTCTTC. Encoded protein: CAISGLAGGNEQFF. The chain carries TRBV10-3 and TRBJ2-1; 14 bases fit TRBD2. The trim removed 4 bases at V and 7 bases at J, leaving 0 bases unmatched. The germline gives CDR1 ENHRY, CDR2 SYGVKD. This CDR3 contains 14 residues.